At least ten counts were recorded for the clone carrying this TCR beta chain. TCRdb called the RT-PCR reads again in MiXCR, with one record for every CDR3 protein. The repertoire has some 160,000 distinct CDR3 sequences, about a tenth of them found once; the top ten carry around 11%. The sample originates from a study of response to subunit inactivated influenza vaccine. V gave up 5 bases and J gave up 1 base, with 6 bases separating them. This CDR3 is 13 amino acids long. Germline values: CDR1 DFQATT, CDR2 SNEGSKA (reference sequence). This rearrangement joins TRBV20-1 to TRBJ2-6; D remains ambiguous. This clonotype originated in a man between 45 and 60 years old who received an inactivated influenza vaccine. The sequenced sample was non-naive T cells sorted from PBMCs, obtained more than 35 days after vaccination. CDR3 sequence reads: CSALWSGANVLTF. In DNA form, the CDR3 reads TGCAGTGCTCTCTGGTCTGGGGCCAACGTCCTGACTTTC.